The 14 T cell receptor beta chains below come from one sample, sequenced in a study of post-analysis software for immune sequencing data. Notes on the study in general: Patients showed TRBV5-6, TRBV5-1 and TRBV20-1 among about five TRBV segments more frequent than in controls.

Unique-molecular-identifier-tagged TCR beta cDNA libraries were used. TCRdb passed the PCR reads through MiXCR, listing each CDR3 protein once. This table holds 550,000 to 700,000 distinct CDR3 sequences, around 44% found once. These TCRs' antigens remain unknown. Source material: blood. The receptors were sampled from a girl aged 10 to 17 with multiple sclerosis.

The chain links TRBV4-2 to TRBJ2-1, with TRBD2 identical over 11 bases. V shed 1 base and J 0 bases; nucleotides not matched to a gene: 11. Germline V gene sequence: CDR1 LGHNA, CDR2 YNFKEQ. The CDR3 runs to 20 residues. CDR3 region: CASSQVVWGSGRDSYNEQFF. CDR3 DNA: TGTGCCAGCAGCCAAGTGGTTTGGGGTAGCGGGAGGGACTCCTACAATGAGCAGTTCTTC.

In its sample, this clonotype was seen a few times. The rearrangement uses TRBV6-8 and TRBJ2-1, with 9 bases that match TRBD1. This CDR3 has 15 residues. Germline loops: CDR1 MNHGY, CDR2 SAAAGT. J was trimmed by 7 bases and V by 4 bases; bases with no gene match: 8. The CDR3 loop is CASSLGQGRGNEQFF. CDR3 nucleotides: TGTGCCAGCAGTTTGGGACAGGGAAGAGGGAATGAGCAGTTCTTC.

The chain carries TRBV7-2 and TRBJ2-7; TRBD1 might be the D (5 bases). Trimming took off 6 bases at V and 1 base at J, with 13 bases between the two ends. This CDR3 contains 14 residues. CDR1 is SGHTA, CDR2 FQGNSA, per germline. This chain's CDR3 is CASSRTQGSYEQYF. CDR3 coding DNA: TGTGCCAGCAGTCGTACTCAGGGATCCTACGAGCAGTACTTC. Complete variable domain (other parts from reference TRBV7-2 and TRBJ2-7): GAGVSQSPSNKVTEKGKDVELRCDPISGHTALYWYRQSLGQGLEFLIYFQGNSAPDKSGLPSDRFSAERTGGSVSTLTIQRTQQEDSAVYLCASSRTQGSYEQYFGPGTRLTVT.

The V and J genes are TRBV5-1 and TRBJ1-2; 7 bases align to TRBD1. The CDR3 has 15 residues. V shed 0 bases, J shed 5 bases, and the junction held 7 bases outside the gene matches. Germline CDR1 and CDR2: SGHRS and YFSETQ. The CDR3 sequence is CASSLVRGPGYGYTF. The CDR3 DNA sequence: TGCGCCAGCAGCTTGGTGAGGGGGCCTGGATATGGCTACACCTTC.

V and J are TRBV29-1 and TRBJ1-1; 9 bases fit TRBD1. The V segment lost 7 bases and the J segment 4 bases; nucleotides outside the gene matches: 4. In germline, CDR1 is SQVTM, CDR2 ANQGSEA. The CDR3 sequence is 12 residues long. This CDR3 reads CSGRQGGTEAFF. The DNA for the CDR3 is TGCAGCGGTCGACAGGGGGGCACTGAAGCTTTCTTT. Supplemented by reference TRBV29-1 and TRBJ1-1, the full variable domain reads SAVISQKPSRDICQRGTSLTIQCQVDSQVTMMFWYRQQPGQSLTLIATANQGSEATYESGFVIDKFPISRPNLTFSTLTVSNMSPEDSSIYLCSGRQGGTEAFFGQGTRLTVV.

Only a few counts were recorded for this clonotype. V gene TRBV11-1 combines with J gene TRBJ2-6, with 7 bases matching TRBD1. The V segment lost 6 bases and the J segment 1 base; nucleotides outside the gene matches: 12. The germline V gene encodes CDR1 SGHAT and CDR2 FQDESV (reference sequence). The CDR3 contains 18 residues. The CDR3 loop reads CASRPTPGTASGANVLTF. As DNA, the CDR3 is TGTGCCAGCAGGCCAACCCCCGGGACAGCTTCTGGGGCCAACGTCCTGACTTTC.

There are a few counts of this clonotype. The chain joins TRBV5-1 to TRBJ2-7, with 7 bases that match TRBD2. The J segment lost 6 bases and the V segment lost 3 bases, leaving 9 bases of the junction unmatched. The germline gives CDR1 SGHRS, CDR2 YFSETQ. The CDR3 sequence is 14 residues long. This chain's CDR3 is CASSWVGGGSEQYF. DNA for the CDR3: TGCGCCAGCAGCTGGGTTGGCGGGGGTTCCGAGCAGTACTTC. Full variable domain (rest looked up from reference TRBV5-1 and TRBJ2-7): KAGVTQTPRYLIKTRGQQVTLSCSPISGHRSVSWYQQTPGQGLQFLFEYFSETQRNKGNFPGRFSGRQFSNSRSEMNVSTLELGDSALYLCASSWVGGGSEQYFGPGTRLTVT.

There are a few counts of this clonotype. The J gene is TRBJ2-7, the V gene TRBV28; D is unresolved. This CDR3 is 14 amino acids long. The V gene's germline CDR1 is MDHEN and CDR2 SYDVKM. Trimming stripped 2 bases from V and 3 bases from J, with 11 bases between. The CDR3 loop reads CASSLTWLHYEQYF. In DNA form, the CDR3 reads TGTGCCAGCAGTTTAACTTGGCTCCACTACGAGCAGTACTTC. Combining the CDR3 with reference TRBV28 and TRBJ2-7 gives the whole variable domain DVKVTQSSRYLVKRTGEKVFLECVQDMDHENMFWYRQDPGLGLRLIYFSYDVKMKEKGDIPEGYSVSREKKERFSLILESASTNQTSMYLCASSLTWLHYEQYFGPGTRLTVT.

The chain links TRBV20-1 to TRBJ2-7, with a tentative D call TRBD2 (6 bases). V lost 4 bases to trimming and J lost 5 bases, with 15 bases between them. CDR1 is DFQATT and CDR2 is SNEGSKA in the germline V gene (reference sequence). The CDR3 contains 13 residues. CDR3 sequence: CSATPGTFHEQYF. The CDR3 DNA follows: TGCAGTGCTACCCCCGGGACTTTCCACGAGCAGTACTTC.

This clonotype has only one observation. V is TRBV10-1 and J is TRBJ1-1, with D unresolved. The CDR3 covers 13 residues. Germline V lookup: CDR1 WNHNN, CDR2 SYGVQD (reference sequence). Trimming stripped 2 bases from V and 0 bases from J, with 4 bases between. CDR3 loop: CASSEKVNTEAFF. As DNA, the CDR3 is TGCGCCAGCAGTGAGAAGGTGAACACTGAAGCTTTCTTT.

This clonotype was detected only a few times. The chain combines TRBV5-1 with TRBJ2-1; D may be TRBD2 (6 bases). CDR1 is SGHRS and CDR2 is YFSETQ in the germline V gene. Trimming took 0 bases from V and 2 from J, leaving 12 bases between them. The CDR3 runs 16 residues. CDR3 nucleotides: TGCGCCAGCAGCTTGGCGACTAGTATCACCTACAATGAGCAGTTCTTC. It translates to CASSLATSITYNEQFF.

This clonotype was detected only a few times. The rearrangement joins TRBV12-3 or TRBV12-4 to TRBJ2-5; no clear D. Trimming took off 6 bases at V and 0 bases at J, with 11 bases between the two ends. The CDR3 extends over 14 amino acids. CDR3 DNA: TGTGCCAGCAGCCCCTCCCGGGACCAAGAGACCCAGTACTTC. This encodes CASSPSRDQETQYF.

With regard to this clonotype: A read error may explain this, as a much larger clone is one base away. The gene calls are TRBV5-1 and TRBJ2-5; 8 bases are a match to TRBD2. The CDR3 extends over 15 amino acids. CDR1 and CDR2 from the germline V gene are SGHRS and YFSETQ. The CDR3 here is CASSLSLAGSETQDF. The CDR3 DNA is TGCGCCAGCAGCTTGTCGTTAGCGGGATCAGAGACCCAGGACTTC.

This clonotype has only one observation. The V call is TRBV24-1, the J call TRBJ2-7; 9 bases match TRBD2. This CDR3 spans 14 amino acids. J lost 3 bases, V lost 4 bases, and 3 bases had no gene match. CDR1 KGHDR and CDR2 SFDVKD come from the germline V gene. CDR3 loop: CATSESGRYYEQYF. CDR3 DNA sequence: TGTGCCACCAGTGAAAGCGGGAGGTACTACGAGCAGTACTTC.